The clone carrying this T cell receptor beta chain was seen many times. Its antigen is not known. Sequencing ends 3 residues short of the CDR3 end; the germline J gene provides the rest. The source of the sample is a study of T cell clonality in common variable immunodeficiency. The assay was immunoSEQ multiplex PCR, and TCRdb's table has in-frame clones only and misses some. The profile covers some 53,000 clones, none occurring a single time. Deletions cut 5 bases from V and 0 bases from J, with 5 bases between. This CDR3 region has 13 residues. Heparinized whole blood, about 4.5 to 9 ml, came from each donor. The study, taken as a whole, reports: The cause of increased CVID clonality remains unclear without subpopulation sequencing. Common variable immunodeficiency TCR beta sequences reportedly had fewer deletions and N-nucleotide insertions.

This chain joins TRBV12-3 or TRBV12-4 and TRBJ2-1; no reliable D call. The TCR was taken from a person aged 18 to 75 in good health. Sequenced sample: peripheral blood mononuclear cells. CDR3 DNA (partial): TGTGCCAGCAGTAGGGTCTCCTACAATGAG. It specifies CASSRVSYNE. The entire CDR3 protein reads CASSRVSYNEQFF.